The 18 T cell receptor beta chains below come from one sample, sequenced in a study of PD-1 blockade in classical Hodgkin lymphoma. The method was immunoSEQ multiplex PCR; TCRdb's version includes in-frame clones alone and lacks a portion of them. Of about 29,000 clones in the sample, around 70% were seen once. Every patient relapsed after autologous stem cell transplantation, and brentuximab vedotin exposure varied. The sequences come from peripheral blood mononuclear cells (PBMCs), collected before the second cycle of nivolumab. The receptors stem from a human donor with classical Hodgkin lymphoma.

The V call is TRBV7-6, the J call TRBJ2-3; D gene unclear. Germline V CDR1 and CDR2: SGHVS, FNYEAQ. The germline V and J ends were trimmed by 5 bases and 1 base, with 10 bases remaining between them. The CDR3 covers 14 residues. The DNA for the CDR3 is TGTGCCAGCAGCGCAGACACTCGCACAGATACGCAGTATTTT. Its translation: CASSADTRTDTQYF.

The chain joins TRBV10-3 to TRBJ2-1; 9 nucleotides match TRBD1. There are 15 residues in the CDR3. J was trimmed by 4 bases and V by 0 bases; bases with no gene match: 1. Germline V gives CDR1 ENHRY, CDR2 SYGVKD. Here the CDR3 DNA reads TGTGCCATCAGTGAGTCGGGACAGGGTTACAATGAGCAGTTCTTC. It codes for CAISESGQGYNEQFF.

This sequence joins TRBV6-5 and TRBJ2-1, with 9 bases that match TRBD1. The CDR3 consists of 13 residues. Per the germline V gene, CDR1 is MNHEY and CDR2 is SVGAGI. V gave up 6 bases and J gave up 7 bases; unmatched junction bases: 4. CDR3 protein: CASRLQGANEQFF. As DNA, the CDR3 is TGTGCCAGCAGGCTACAGGGGGCAAATGAGCAGTTCTTC.

The chain is built from TRBV18 and TRBJ2-7; maybe TRBD2 (6 bases). Per the germline V gene, CDR1 is KGHSH and CDR2 is LQKENI. The CDR3 is 15 residues long. The V and J ends lost 6 bases and 6 bases respectively, with 21 bases between them. The CDR3 spells CASSPLAPGESEQYF. The CDR3 DNA reads as TGTGCCAGCTCCCCGCTAGCCCCGGGGGAAAGCGAGCAGTACTTC. Supplemented by reference TRBV18 and TRBJ2-7, the full variable domain reads NAGVMQNPRHLVRRRGQEARLRCSPMKGHSHVYWYRQLPEEGLKFMVYLQKENIIDESGMPKERFSAEFPKEGPSILRIQQVVRGDSAAYFCASSPLAPGESEQYFGPGTRLTVT.

This rearrangement joins TRBV6-6 to TRBJ1-4; possibly TRBD1 for D (5 bases). V dropped 2 bases and J dropped 5 bases, with 12 bases sitting between them. Germline CDR1 MNHNY, CDR2 SVGAGI (reference sequence). The CDR3 consists of 15 residues. This CDR3 reads CASSYGGGRNEKLFF. The CDR3, as DNA: TGTGCCAGCAGTTACGGGGGGGGAAGGAATGAAAAACTGTTTTTT.

This clone was counted between two and nine times. V gene TRBV27 combines with J gene TRBJ1-2; TRBD1 is a possible D gene (5 bases). V was pared by 6 bases and J by 13 bases, with 24 bases between. Per the germline V gene, CDR1 is MNHEY and CDR2 is SMNVEV (reference sequence). The CDR3 has 14 residues. The CDR3, as DNA: TGTGCCAGCAGCCCGATACGACGACAGTTAATCCCCACCTTC. Its translation: CASSPIRRQLIPTF.

The chain employs TRBV7-9 and TRBJ2-5; 11 bases line up with TRBD2. The J segment lost 5 bases and the V segment lost 3 bases, leaving 11 bases of the junction unmatched. The CDR3 totals 17 residues. The germline V gene encodes CDR1 SEHNR and CDR2 FQNEAQ (reference sequence). The CDR3 protein is CASSFGLAGSSGETQYF. CDR3 bases: TGTGCCAGCAGCTTTGGACTAGCGGGTTCTTCGGGGGAGACCCAGTACTTC.

The chain links TRBV6-5 to TRBJ1-6; maybe TRBD1 (6 bases). The CDR3 spans 15 residues. CDR1 is MNHEY, CDR2 SVGAGI, per germline. The V and J ends lost 6 bases and 0 bases respectively, with 9 bases between them. The CDR3 DNA sequence: TGTGCCAGCAGGGACAGTAGCTCCTATAATTCACCCCTCCACTTT. Its protein product is CASRDSSSYNSPLHF.

This clone has only a few counts. The chain couples TRBV7-6 to TRBJ1-1, with D uncertain. Germline CDR1 is SGHVS and CDR2 is FNYEAQ. The CDR3 runs to 15 residues. V lost 0 bases and J lost 1, with 9 bases in between. The CDR3 sequence: CASSLAGGQNTEAFF. The CDR3 nucleotides read TGTGCCAGCAGCTTAGCGGGAGGGCAGAACACTGAAGCTTTCTTT.

The chain is built from TRBV28 and TRBJ1-2, with D possibly being TRBD1 (5 bases). This CDR3 is 16 amino acids long. Trimming removed 6 bases from V and 3 bases from J, with 20 bases in between. Germline loops: CDR1 MDHEN, CDR2 SYDVKM. CDR3 in DNA: TGTGCCAGCAGGGGGGGGACCGTCGAAGGGGACTATGGCTACACCTTC. It codes for CASRGGTVEGDYGYTF.

The chain couples TRBV16 to TRBJ2-1; 11 bases fit TRBD2. V shed 1 base and J 6 bases; nucleotides not matched to a gene: 8. The CDR3 is 17 residues long. The germline gives CDR1 KGHSY, CDR2 FQNENV. For the CDR3, the DNA is TGTGCCAGCAGCCAATTAAGTGAGGGGACTAGCGGCAATGAGCAGTTCTTC. Encoded protein: CASSQLSEGTSGNEQFF.

This clone came up a few times. The chain recombines TRBV7-2 with TRBJ2-3; 10 nucleotides match TRBD2. After removal of 5 bases from V and 6 bases from J, the junction contained 14 bases not matched to a gene. This CDR3 has 17 amino acids. Germline V CDR1 and CDR2: SGHTA, FQGNSA. The CDR3 DNA is TGTGCCAGCAGCGCAAGCGGGGGGGAATATATACCCGATACGCAGTATTTT. It encodes CASSASGGEYIPDTQYF.

The genes are TRBV7-9 and TRBJ2-5; D might be TRBD1 (5 bases). The CDR3 is 14 amino acids. From germline, CDR1 is SEHNR and CDR2 FQNEAQ (reference sequence). V shed 1 base and J shed 1 base, with 7 bases lying between them. CDR3 nucleotides: TGTGCCAGCAGCTTAGTGCAGGGCCAAGAGACCCAGTACTTC. Its protein is CASSLVQGQETQYF.

The J gene is TRBJ2-1, the V gene TRBV11-2; weak D call: TRBD1 (6 bases). Trimming pared 3 bases from V and 4 bases from J, leaving 16 bases between. The CDR3 extends over 16 amino acids. Germline V lookup: CDR1 SGHAT, CDR2 FQNNGV. CDR3 sequence: CASSFGRTVFYNEQFF. CDR3 nucleotides: TGTGCCAGCAGCTTCGGTAGGACAGTCTTTTACAATGAGCAGTTCTTC.

The chain employs TRBV11-2 and TRBJ1-2; TRBD1 aligns across 8 bases. CDR1 SGHAT and CDR2 FQNNGV come from the germline V gene. Trimming removed 4 bases from V and 0 bases from J; junction bases left unmatched: 7. The CDR3 is made up of 16 amino acids. The CDR3 DNA is TGTGCCAGCAGCTCCGAGGAGACAGGGGCTAACTATGGCTACACCTTC. Translated: CASSSEETGANYGYTF.

This clone occurred once. V gene TRBV23-1 combines with J gene TRBJ2-7, with 7 bases that match TRBD1. TRBV23-1 is given ORF status, its function remaining uncertain. This CDR3 is 14 amino acids long. Germline trimming cut 2 bases from V and 6 bases from J; bases unmatched to any gene: 7. The CDR3 region has the DNA TGCGCCAGCAGTCAAGAGGGACAGCCATGCGAGCAGTACTTC. As protein: CASSQEGQPCEQYF.

The chain has TRBV19 and TRBJ1-5; possible D gene TRBD1, 6 bases. Germline-derived CDR1 and CDR2 are LNHDA and SQIVND (reference sequence). The CDR3 has 14 amino acids. V lost 8 bases to trimming and J lost 3 bases, with 14 bases between them. The CDR3 protein is CASHRANLNQPQHF. The CDR3 nucleotides are TGTGCCAGTCACAGGGCGAATCTCAATCAGCCCCAGCATTTT.

This clone was picked up a small number of times. CDR3 sequence (DNA): TGTGCCAGCAGCCCTTTGACAGGGGAAGAGACCCAGTACTTC. It translates to CASSPLTGEETQYF. The chain has TRBV7-8 and TRBJ2-5; 8 positions match TRBD1. This CDR3 region has 14 residues. J gave up 3 bases and V 5 bases, and 5 bases lay outside the gene matches. Germline CDR1 and CDR2: SGHVS and FQNEAQ.